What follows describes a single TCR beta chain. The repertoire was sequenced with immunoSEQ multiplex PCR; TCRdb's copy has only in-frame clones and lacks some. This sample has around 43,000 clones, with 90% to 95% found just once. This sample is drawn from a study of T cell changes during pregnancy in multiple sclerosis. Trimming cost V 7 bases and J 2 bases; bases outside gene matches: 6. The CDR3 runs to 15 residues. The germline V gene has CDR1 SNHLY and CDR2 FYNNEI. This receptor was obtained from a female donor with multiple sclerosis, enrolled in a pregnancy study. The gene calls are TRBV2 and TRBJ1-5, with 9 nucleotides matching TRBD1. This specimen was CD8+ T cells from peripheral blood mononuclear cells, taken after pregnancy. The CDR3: CASTPGTGRNQPQHF. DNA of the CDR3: TGTGCCAGCACCCCGGGGACAGGGCGCAATCAGCCCCAGCATTTT.